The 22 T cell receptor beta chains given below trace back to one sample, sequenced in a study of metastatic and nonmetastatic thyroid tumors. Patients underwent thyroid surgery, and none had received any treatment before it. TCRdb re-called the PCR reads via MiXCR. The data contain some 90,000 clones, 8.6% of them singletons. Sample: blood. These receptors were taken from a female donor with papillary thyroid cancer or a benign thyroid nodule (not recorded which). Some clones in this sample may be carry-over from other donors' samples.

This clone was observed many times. CDR3 loop: CASSSPRTGYTGELFF. The CDR3 DNA reads as TGTGCCAGCAGCTCTCCCCGGACAGGGTACACCGGGGAGCTGTTTTTT. The gene calls are TRBV28 and TRBJ2-2, with 8 bases aligning to TRBD1. The germline CDR1 and CDR2 sequences are MDHEN and SYDVKM. After removal of 6 bases from V and 3 bases from J, the junction contained 9 bases not matched to a gene. There are 16 residues in the CDR3. Supplemented by reference TRBV28 and TRBJ2-2, the full variable domain reads DVKVTQSSRYLVKRTGEKVFLECVQDMDHENMFWYRQDPGLGLRLIYFSYDVKMKEKGDIPEGYSVSREKKERFSLILESASTNQTSMYLCASSSPRTGYTGELFFGEGSRLTVL.

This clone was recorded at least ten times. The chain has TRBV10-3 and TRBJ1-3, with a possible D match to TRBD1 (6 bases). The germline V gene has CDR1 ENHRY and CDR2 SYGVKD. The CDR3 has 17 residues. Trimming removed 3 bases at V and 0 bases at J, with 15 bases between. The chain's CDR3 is CAISDPGHSSSGNTIYF. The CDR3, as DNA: TGTGCCATCAGTGACCCGGGACACTCGAGCTCTGGAAACACCATATATTTT.

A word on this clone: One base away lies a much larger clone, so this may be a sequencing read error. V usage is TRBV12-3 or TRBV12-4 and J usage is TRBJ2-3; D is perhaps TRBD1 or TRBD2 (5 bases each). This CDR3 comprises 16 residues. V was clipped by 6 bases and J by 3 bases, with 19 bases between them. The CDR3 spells CASSQTLGVGTDTQYF. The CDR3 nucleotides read TGTGCCAGCAGCCAAACGTTGGGGGTCGGGACAGATACGCAGTATTTT.

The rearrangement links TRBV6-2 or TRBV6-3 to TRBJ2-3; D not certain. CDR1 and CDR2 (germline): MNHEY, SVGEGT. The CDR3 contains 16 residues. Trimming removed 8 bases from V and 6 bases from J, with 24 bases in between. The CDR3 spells CASGLSGSTSKDTQYF. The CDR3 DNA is TGTGCCAGCGGATTATCGGGCTCCACGTCTAAGGATACGCAGTATTTT.

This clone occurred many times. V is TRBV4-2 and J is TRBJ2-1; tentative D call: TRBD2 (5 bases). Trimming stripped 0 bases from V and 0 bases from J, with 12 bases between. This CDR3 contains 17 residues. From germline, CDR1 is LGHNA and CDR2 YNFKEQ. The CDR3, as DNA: TGTGCCAGCAGCCAAGATGAAGCGGCCAGCTCCTACAATGAGCAGTTCTTC. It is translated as CASSQDEAASSYNEQFF.

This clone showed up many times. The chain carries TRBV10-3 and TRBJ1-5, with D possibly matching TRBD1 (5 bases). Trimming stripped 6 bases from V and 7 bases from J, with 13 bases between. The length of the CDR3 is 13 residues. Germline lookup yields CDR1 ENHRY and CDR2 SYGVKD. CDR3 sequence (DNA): TGTGCCATCAGCTGGGACGGCGGGCAGCCCCAGCATTTT. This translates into CAISWDGGQPQHF.

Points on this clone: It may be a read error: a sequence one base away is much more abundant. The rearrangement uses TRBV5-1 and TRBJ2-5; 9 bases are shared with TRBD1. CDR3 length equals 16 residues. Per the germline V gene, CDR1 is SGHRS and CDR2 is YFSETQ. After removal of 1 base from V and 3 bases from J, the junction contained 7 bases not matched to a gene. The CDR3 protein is CASSLCTRDREETQYF. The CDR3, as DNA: TGCGCCAGCAGCTTGTGTACCCGGGACAGGGAAGAGACCCAGTACTTC. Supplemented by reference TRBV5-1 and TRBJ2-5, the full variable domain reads KAGVTQTPRYLIKTRGQQVTLSCSPISGHRSVSWYQQTPGQGLQFLFEYFSETQRNKGNFPGRFSGRQFSNSRSEMNVSTLELGDSALYLCASSLCTRDREETQYFGPGTRLLVL.

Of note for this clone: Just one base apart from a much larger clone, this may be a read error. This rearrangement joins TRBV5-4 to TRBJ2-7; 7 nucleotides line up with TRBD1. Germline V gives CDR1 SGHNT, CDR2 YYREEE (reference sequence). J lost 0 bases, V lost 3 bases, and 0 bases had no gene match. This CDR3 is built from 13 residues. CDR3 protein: CASSSGGSYEQYF. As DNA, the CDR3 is TGTGCCAGCAGCTCAGGGGGCTCCTACGAGCAGTACTTC.

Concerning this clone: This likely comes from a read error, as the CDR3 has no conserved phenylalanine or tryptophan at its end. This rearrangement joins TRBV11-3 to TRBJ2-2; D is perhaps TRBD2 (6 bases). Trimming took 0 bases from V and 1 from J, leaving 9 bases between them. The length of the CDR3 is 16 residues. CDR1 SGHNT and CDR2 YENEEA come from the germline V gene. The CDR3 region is CASSLESSVNTGELFL. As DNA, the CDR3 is TGTGCCAGCAGCTTAGAATCTAGCGTGAACACCGGGGAGCTGTTTCTT.

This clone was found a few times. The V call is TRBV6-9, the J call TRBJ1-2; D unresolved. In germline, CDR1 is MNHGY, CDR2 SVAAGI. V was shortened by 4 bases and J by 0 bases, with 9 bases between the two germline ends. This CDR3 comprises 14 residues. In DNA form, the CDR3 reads TGTGCCAGCAGTTTTGGCAGCTCTAACTATGGCTACACCTTC. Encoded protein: CASSFGSSNYGYTF.

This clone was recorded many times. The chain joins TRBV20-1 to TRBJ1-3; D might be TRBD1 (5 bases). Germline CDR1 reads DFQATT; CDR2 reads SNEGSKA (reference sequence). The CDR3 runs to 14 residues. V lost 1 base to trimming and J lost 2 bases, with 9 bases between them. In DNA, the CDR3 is TGCAGTGCTAGAGCTTCAGGGACTGGAAACACCATATATTTT. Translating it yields CSARASGTGNTIYF.

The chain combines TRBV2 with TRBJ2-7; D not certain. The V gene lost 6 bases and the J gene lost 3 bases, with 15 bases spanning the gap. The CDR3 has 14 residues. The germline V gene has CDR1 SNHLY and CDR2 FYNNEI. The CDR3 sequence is CASRPDGENYEQYF. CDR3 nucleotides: TGTGCCAGCAGACCGGACGGTGAGAACTACGAGCAGTACTTC. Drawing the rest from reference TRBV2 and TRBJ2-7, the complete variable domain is EPEVTQTPSHQVTQMGQEVILRCVPISNHLYFYWYRQILGQKVEFLVSFYNNEISEKSEIFDDQFSVERPDGSNFTLKIRSTKLEDSAMYFCASRPDGENYEQYFGPGTRLTVT.

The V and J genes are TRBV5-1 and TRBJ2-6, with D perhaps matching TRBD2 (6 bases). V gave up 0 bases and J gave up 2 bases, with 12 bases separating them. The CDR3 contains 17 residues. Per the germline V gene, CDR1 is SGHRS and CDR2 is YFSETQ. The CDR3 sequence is CASSLGLPGAGANVLTF. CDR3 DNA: TGCGCCAGCAGCTTGGGGCTTCCGGGGGCTGGGGCCAACGTCCTGACTTTC.

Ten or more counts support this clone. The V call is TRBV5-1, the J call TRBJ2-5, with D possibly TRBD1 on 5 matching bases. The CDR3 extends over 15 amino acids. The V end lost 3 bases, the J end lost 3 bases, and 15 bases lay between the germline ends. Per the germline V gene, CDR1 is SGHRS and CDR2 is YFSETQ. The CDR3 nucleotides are TGCGCCAGCAGCTCGTACGATGCAGGGAAAGAGACCCAGTACTTC. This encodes CASSSYDAGKETQYF.

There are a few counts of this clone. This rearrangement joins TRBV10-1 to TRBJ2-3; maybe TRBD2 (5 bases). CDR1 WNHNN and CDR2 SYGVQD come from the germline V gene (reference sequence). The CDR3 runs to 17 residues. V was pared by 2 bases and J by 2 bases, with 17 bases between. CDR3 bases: TGCGCCAGCAGTGAGGCCCCAGCCAGCGGCCCCACAGATACGCAGTATTTT. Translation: CASSEAPASGPTDTQYF.

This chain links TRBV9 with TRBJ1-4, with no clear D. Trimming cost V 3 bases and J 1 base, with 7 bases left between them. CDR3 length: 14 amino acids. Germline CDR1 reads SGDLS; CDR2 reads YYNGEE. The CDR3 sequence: CASSGSLTNEKLFF. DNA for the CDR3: TGTGCCAGCAGCGGCAGCTTAACTAATGAAAAACTGTTTTTT. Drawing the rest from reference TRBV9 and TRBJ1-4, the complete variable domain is DSGVTQTPKHLITATGQRVTLRCSPRSGDLSVYWYQQSLDQGLQFLIQYYNGEERAKGNILERFSAQQFPDLHSELNLSSLELGDSALYFCASSGSLTNEKLFFGSGTQLSVL.

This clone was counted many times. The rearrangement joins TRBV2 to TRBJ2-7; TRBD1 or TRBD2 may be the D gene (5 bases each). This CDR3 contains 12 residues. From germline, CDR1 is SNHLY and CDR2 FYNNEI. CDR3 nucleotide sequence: TGTTCTAGCAGGGTTCCTTCCTACGAGCAGTACTTC. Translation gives CSSRVPSYEQYF.

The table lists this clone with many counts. Here the CDR3 DNA reads TGCGCCAGCGGACAGGGGGCCACTAATGAAAAACTGTTTTTT. Protein sequence: CASGQGATNEKLFF. The chain links TRBV5-1 to TRBJ1-4; TRBD1 matches 11 bases. Germline V CDR1 and CDR2: SGHRS, YFSETQ. Trimming took 7 bases from V and 2 from J; bases not matched to a gene: 1. The CDR3 extends over 14 amino acids.

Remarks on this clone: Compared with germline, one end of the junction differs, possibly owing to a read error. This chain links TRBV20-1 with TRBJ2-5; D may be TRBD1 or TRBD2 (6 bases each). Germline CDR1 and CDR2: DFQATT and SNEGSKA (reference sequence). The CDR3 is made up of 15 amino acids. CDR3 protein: CSASIQGRSRETKYF. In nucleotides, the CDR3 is TGCAGTGCTAGCATCCAGGGGAGGTCGAGAGAGACCAAGTACTTC.

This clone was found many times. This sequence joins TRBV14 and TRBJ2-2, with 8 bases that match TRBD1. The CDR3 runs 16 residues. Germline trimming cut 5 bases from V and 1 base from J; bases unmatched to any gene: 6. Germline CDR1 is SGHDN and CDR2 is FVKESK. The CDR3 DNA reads TGTGCCAGCAGCGACCTGGGACAGGTGAACACCGGGGAGCTGTTTTTT. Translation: CASSDLGQVNTGELFF.

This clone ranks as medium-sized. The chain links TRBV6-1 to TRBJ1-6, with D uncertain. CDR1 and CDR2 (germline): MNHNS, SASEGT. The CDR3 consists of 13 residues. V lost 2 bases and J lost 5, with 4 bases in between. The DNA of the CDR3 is TGTGCCAGCAGTGAACAGGATAATTCACCCCTCCACTTT. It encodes CASSEQDNSPLHF.

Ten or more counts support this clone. The CDR3 loop reads CASSYSTSTDTQYF. The CDR3 DNA follows: TGTGCCAGCAGTTACTCGACTAGCACAGATACGCAGTATTTT. The chain has TRBV6-2 or TRBV6-3 and TRBJ2-3; D is uncertain. V gave up 0 bases and J gave up 0 bases, with 4 bases separating them. The germline gives CDR1 MNHEY, CDR2 SVGEGT. The CDR3 sequence is 14 residues long.